This T cell receptor (beta chain) was recorded in a study of blood T cell repertoires in COVID-19. Overall study: COVID-19 samples, acute and convalescent, were from the United States, Italy and Spain. From T cells, B-cell-depleted T cells, or PBMCs came the material, which was cDNA or gDNA.

Per the study methods: Estimation of nucleated cell counts relied on the amplification of reference gene primers. Generated by immunoSEQ multiplex PCR, the TCRdb table keeps only in-frame clones and is missing some. V and J calls and clone size are given by that table; D and trimming were obtained from the DNA. Counted here are 100,000 to 130,000 clones, 60% to 85% occurring once; the ten biggest clones make up about 1.8%. Germline V gene lookup returns CDR1 LGHDT and CDR2 YNNKEL (reference sequence). The CDR3 consists of 16 residues. Trimming shortened V by 0 bases and J by 2 bases, and 13 bases separated the two germline ends.

Sequences were obtained from peripheral blood. The TCR originated in a middle-aged woman with acute or convalescent COVID-19. The chain has TRBV3-1 (or the pseudogene TRBV3-2) and TRBJ2-5; D may be TRBD2 (5 bases). For the CDR3, the DNA is TGTGCCAGCAGCCAAGACAGAGCGGCTGTACAAGAGACCCAGTACTTC. Translating gives CASSQDRAAVQETQYF.